The 4 T cell receptor beta chains reported below all come from one sample, sequenced in a study of blood T cell repertoires in COVID-19. Profiled with immunoSEQ multiplex PCR; TCRdb holds only in-frame clones, not every one. The profile shows 250,000 to 300,000 clones, less than 85% of them singletons. The source material was peripheral blood. All receptors come from a man in his 60s who had recovered from COVID-19.

This sequence joins TRBV18 and TRBJ2-5; 12 nucleotides match TRBD2. Trimming at V came to 0 bases and at J to 5 bases, leaving 1 base not matched to a gene. The CDR3 runs to 15 residues. CDR1 is KGHSH and CDR2 is LQKENI in the germline V gene. CDR3 region: CASSPPGTSGETQYF. In DNA, the CDR3 is TGTGCCAGCTCACCACCGGGGACTAGCGGGGAGACCCAGTACTTC. Using reference TRBV18 and TRBJ2-5 for the parts outside the CDR3, the full variable domain is NAGVMQNPRHLVRRRGQEARLRCSPMKGHSHVYWYRQLPEEGLKFMVYLQKENIIDESGMPKERFSAEFPKEGPSILRIQQVVRGDSAAYFCASSPPGTSGETQYFGPGTRLLVL.

This clone was observed once. J is TRBJ2-3 and V is TRBV7-8, with TRBD2 matching 16 bases. Trimming removed 4 bases from V and 6 bases from J; junction bases left unmatched: 7. Germline assignment: CDR1 SGHVS and CDR2 FQNEAQ. This CDR3 has 17 residues. The CDR3 bases are TGTGCCAGCAGCTCTTTGGGACTAGCGGGAGGGGTTGATACGCAGTATTTT. This gives the protein CASSSLGLAGGVDTQYF.

This clone has a handful of counts. A junction boundary mismatches the germline segment, possibly from a read error. V is TRBV9 and J is TRBJ1-2; no definite D call. The CDR3 is 16 amino acids. Germline V lookup: CDR1 SGDLS, CDR2 YYNGEE. In DNA form, the CDR3 reads TGTGCCAGCAGCGTAGAGTTAGGGCAGACTAACAATGGCTACACCTTC. Its translation: CASSVELGQTNNGYTF.

This chain joins TRBV30 and TRBJ1-2; possible D gene TRBD1, 5 bases. Trimming removed 1 base at V and 2 bases at J, with 14 bases between. Germline V lookup: CDR1 GTSNPN, CDR2 SVGIG (reference sequence). The CDR3 has 15 residues. CDR3 loop: CAWSGSLGGNYGYTF. The CDR3 bases are TGTGCCTGGAGTGGTTCCTTGGGGGGAAACTATGGCTACACCTTC.